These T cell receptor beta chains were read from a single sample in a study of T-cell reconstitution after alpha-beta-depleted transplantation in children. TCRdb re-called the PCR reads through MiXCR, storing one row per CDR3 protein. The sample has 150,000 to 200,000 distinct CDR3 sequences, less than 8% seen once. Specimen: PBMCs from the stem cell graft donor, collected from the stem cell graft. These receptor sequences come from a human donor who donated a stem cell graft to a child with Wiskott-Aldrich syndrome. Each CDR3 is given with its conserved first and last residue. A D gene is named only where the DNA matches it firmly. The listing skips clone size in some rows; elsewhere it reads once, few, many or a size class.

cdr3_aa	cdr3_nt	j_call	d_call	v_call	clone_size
CSVASLRGGDEQYF	TGCAGCGTCGCGAGCTTAAGGGGTGGCGACGAGCAGTACTTC	TRBJ2-7	-	TRBV29-1	once
CASTILGQGEHEQYF	TGCGCCAGCACCATTCTCGGACAGGGGGAGCACGAGCAGTACTTC	TRBJ2-7	TRBD1	TRBV5-1	-
CASSKIRGRDRDLSGANVLTF	TGTGCCAGTAGTAAAATCCGTGGGCGGGACAGGGATCTCTCTGGGGCCAACGTCCTGACTTTC	TRBJ2-6	TRBD1	TRBV19	-
CASSLDPGGETDTQYF	TGCGCCAGCAGCCTTGATCCGGGAGGGGAAACAGATACGCAGTATTTT	TRBJ2-3	TRBD2	TRBV5-1	-
CASSIQGPNQPQHF	TGTGCCAGCAGTATACAGGGGCCCAATCAGCCCCAGCATTTT	TRBJ1-5	TRBD1	TRBV6-5	many
CASMIQRGYRENTGELFF	TGTGCCAGCATGATACAAAGAGGGTATAGAGAGAACACCGGGGAGCTGTTTTTT	TRBJ2-2	-	TRBV6-1	many
CASSLWDRTYYNYGYTF	TGTGCCAGCAGCTTGTGGGACAGAACCTACTATAACTATGGCTACACCTTC	TRBJ1-2	TRBD1	TRBV5-6	many
CASSPPFWGQGLAKNIQYF	TGTGCCAGCTCACCACCGTTTTGGGGACAGGGGCTAGCCAAAAACATTCAGTACTTC	TRBJ2-4	TRBD1	TRBV18	-
CASSQDLGAEAFF	TGTGCCAGCAGCCAAGATCTGGGCGCTGAAGCTTTCTTT	TRBJ1-1	-	TRBV14	-
CSVLQGARNIQYF	TGCAGCGTGTTACAGGGGGCGCGAAACATTCAGTACTTC	TRBJ2-4	TRBD1	TRBV29-1	many
CATSDEGFLYNEQFF	TGTGCCACCAGTGATGAGGGGTTTCTCTACAATGAGCAGTTCTTC	TRBJ2-1	-	TRBV24-1	-
CASSLYRDRGYNGYTF	TGTGCCAGCAGCTTATACCGGGACAGGGGTTATAATGGCTACACCTTC	TRBJ1-2	TRBD1	TRBV5-5	many
CASSSSTDTQYF	TGTGCCAGCAGTTCCAGCACAGATACGCAGTATTTT	TRBJ2-3	-	TRBV6-5	many
CSARDSAGYGYTF	TGCAGTGCTAGAGATTCGGCAGGCTATGGCTACACCTTC	TRBJ1-2	-	TRBV20-1	many
CSATSGAMNPTDTQYF	TGCAGTGCCACCTCAGGGGCCATGAATCCCACAGATACGCAGTATTTT	TRBJ2-3	-	TRBV20-1	many
CASSLGGTPNQPQHF	TGCGCCAGCAGCCTCGGAGGGACTCCCAATCAGCCCCAGCATTTT	TRBJ1-5	-	TRBV5-1	few
CSVDQGFNEQFF	TGCAGCGTTGACCAGGGATTCAATGAGCAGTTCTTC	TRBJ2-1	-	TRBV29-1	few
CASSDSSNEQFF	TGTGCCAGCAGCGACTCCAGCAATGAGCAGTTCTTC	TRBJ2-1	-	TRBV6-4	few
CSAPKWGGGTGELFF	TGCAGTGCCCCTAAATGGGGCGGGGGCACCGGGGAGCTGTTTTTT	TRBJ2-2	TRBD2	TRBV20-1	-
CASSRTSGYKQYF	TGTGCCAGCAGCCGTACTAGCGGGTATAAGCAGTATTTT	TRBJ2-3	TRBD2	TRBV7-2	-
CASSAGQGARVVAYEQYF	TGCGCCAGCAGCGCCGGACAGGGGGCAAGGGTGGTGGCCTACGAGCAGTACTTC	TRBJ2-7	TRBD1	TRBV5-1	many
CATSRTQGSGELFF	TGTGCCACCAGCAGAACGCAGGGATCCGGGGAGCTGTTTTTT	TRBJ2-2	-	TRBV15	many
CSVEAQGAEAFF	TGCAGCGTTGAGGCACAGGGGGCTGAAGCTTTCTTT	TRBJ1-1	TRBD1	TRBV29-1	many
CSGETGYNHEQYF	TGCAGCGGTGAGACAGGGTACAACCACGAGCAGTACTTC	TRBJ2-7	TRBD1	TRBV29-1	many